This is a list of T cell receptor beta chains from one sample in a study of cytomegalovirus exposure and HLA in healthy donors. Produced via immunoSEQ multiplex PCR; TCRdb's table is partial and in-frame only. The sample carries 150,000 to 200,000 clones, about 72% recorded once. Sequencing used PBMCs. The source is a human donor in good health. CDR3s include the opening cysteine and the closing phenylalanine or tryptophan. A D gene is named only where the DNA matches it firmly. Clone size appears in some rows only: once, few, many, or a class for an expanded clone.

TRBD2	TRBV27	NA	TRBJ2-7	TGTGCCAGCAGTTTTAGCGGGGGGGCCATGACCTACGAGCAGTACTTC	CASSFSGGAMTYEQYF
TRBD1	TRBV29-1	once	TRBJ2-1	TGCAGCGTTGGACAGGGTCCAAATGAGCAGTTCTTC	CSVGQGPNEQFF
NA	TRBV12-1	NA	TRBJ2-2	TGTGCCAGCCAGGCTGGCGGGGAGCTGTTTTTT	CASQAGGELFF
TRBD1	TRBV11-3	few	TRBJ2-1	TGTGCCAGCAGCCAGGGACAGGGCAGTTACAATGAGCAGTTCTTC	CASSQGQGSYNEQFF
NA	TRBV11-2	NA	TRBJ2-2	TGTGCCAGCAGCTTAGCTAGGCAAGCCGGGGAGCTGTTTTTT	CASSLARQAGELFF
NA	TRBV5-1	NA	TRBJ1-1	TGCGCCAGCAGCTTGGCCGGGGAAGGCACTGAAGCTTTCTTT	CASSLAGEGTEAFF
NA	TRBV5-4	NA	TRBJ1-6	TGTGCCAGCAGCTTGGACACAGGGCAGGGTTCACCCCTCCACTTT	CASSLDTGQGSPLHF
NA	TRBV6-1	NA	TRBJ2-1	TGTGCCAGCAGTGCTAGACTCTTACTCAATGAGCAGTTCTTC	CASSARLLLNEQFF
NA	TRBV9	NA	TRBJ2-1	TGTGCCAGCAGCGTAGGGGCTCGTGGCTACAATGAGCAGTTCTTC	CASSVGARGYNEQFF
NA	TRBV29-1	NA	TRBJ1-3	TGCAGCGTTTGGGCAGGGGACTCTGGAAACACCATATATTTT	CSVWAGDSGNTIYF
TRBD2	TRBV7-8	NA	TRBJ2-3	TGTGCCAGCAGCGAGGGGACTAGCCAAGATACGCAGTATTTT	CASSEGTSQDTQYF
TRBD1	TRBV7-9	NA	TRBJ2-2	TGTGCCAGCAGCTTTTCCGGGACAGGAACGAACACCGGGGAGCTGTTTTTT	CASSFSGTGTNTGELFF
TRBD1	TRBV5-1	NA	TRBJ2-7	TGCGCCAGCAGCTTGAGGCAGGACAGGGGGCGTTCCTACGAGCAGTACTTC	CASSLRQDRGRSYEQYF
TRBD1	TRBV2	few	TRBJ1-4	TGTGCCAGCACCGAACGGACAGGGGAGGATGAAAAACTGTTTTTT	CASTERTGEDEKLFF
TRBD1	TRBV5-1	NA	TRBJ2-3	TGCGCCAGCAGCCTCCTTGGACAGGGCACAGATACGCAGTATTTT	CASSLLGQGTDTQYF
NA	TRBV7-2	few	TRBJ1-1	TGTGCCAGCAGCCCCGGTGGGGGGGCGACGACTGAAGCTTTCTTT	CASSPGGGATTEAFF
NA	TRBV10-3	NA	TRBJ1-5	TGTGCCATCGGGCAGGGCGGAAATAGCAATCAGCCCCAGCATTTT	CAIGQGGNSNQPQHF
NA	TRBV5-1	NA	TRBJ1-2	TGCGCCAGCAGCTTGAGCAGGGTTTATGGCTACACCTTC	CASSLSRVYGYTF
NA	TRBV29-1	NA	TRBJ2-7	TGCAGCGTTGTTCGGGGAAACTACGAGCAGTACTTC	CSVVRGNYEQYF
TRBD1	TRBV19	few	TRBJ1-3	TGTGCCAGTATCTCGGGGACAGGGCAATCCTCTGGAAACACCATATATTTT	CASISGTGQSSGNTIYF
NA	TRBV13	few	TRBJ2-1	TGTGCCAGCAGCCCTAGGACCCCCGGGGGGCGGGGGCCCGTCAATGAGCAGTTCTTC	CASSPRTPGGRGPVNEQFF
TRBD1	TRBV7-3	NA	TRBJ1-5	TGTGCCAGCAGTCGTACAGGGGCGGGCAATCAGCCCCAGCATTTT	CASSRTGAGNQPQHF
TRBD2	TRBV9	NA	TRBJ2-1	TGTGCCAGCAGCGCGGCGGGGACTAGCGGGGGGGCACGGCAGTTCTTC	CASSAAGTSGGARQFF
NA	TRBV2	few	TRBJ1-1	TGTGCCAGCAGTGAAGCGAGGATCACTGAAGCTTTCTTT	CASSEARITEAFF
NA	TRBV7-8	NA	TRBJ1-1	TGTGCCAGCAGCTTAGGGATGGGTGGGGCGCGGAACACTGAAGCTTTCTTT	CASSLGMGGARNTEAFF
TRBD1	TRBV18	once	TRBJ1-4	TGTGCCAGCTCAAACAGGGGCGCAGGTGAAAAACTGTTTTTT	CASSNRGAGEKLFF
TRBD2	TRBV5-1	NA	TRBJ2-5	TGCGCCAGCAGCTTGACACTAGCGGGGGAAGAGACCCAGTACTTC	CASSLTLAGEETQYF
TRBD1	TRBV18	NA	TRBJ1-1	TGTGCCAGCTCACCACGAACAGGGGGCCCGAACACTGAAGCTTTCTTT	CASSPRTGGPNTEAFF
NA	TRBV6-5	NA	TRBJ1-4	TGTGCCAGCAGCCACGCGGCAGGGGATAATGAAAAACTGTTTTTT	CASSHAAGDNEKLFF
TRBD1	TRBV13	NA	TRBJ1-6	TGTGCCAGCAGCTTAGACAGGGGAAGGTCACCCCTCCACTTT	CASSLDRGRSPLHF
TRBD1	TRBV2	NA	TRBJ2-2	TGTGCCAGCAGTCCAGACAGGGGGCGGCCCGGGGAGCTGTTTTTT	CASSPDRGRPGELFF
TRBD2	TRBV7-2	NA	TRBJ2-1	TGTGCCAGCAGCCAATTGGCGGGGGAGTACAATGAGCAGTTCTTC	CASSQLAGEYNEQFF